These 5 T cell receptor beta chains came from one sample sequenced in a study of T-cell memory formation after mild COVID-19. TCRdb used MiXCR to reprocess the 5' RACE reads, holding one entry per CDR3 protein. Of fewer than 350,000 distinct CDR3 sequences in the sample, 14% were seen once. The sequenced sample was PBMCs or a T cell subset sorted from them (not recorded which). The receptors stem from a man younger than 30 who had mild COVID-19 (a few samples of this study predate the infection). Cell type and time point are not known.

This clonotype has just a few counts. The chain is built from TRBV7-2 and TRBJ2-7; perhaps TRBD1 as D (5 bases). Trimming cost V 5 bases and J 4 bases, with 9 bases left between them. The CDR3 runs 12 residues. Germline values: CDR1 SGHTA, CDR2 FQGNSA. The CDR3 region is CASSPGYYEQYF. DNA for the CDR3: TGTGCCAGCAGCCCAGGGTATTACGAGCAGTACTTC.

This clonotype was detected a few times. The V call is TRBV30, the J call TRBJ2-1, with 9 bases fitting TRBD2. This CDR3 region has 13 residues. The germline V gene encodes CDR1 GTSNPN and CDR2 SVGIG (reference sequence). V dropped 4 bases and J dropped 5; count of bases not matched to a gene: 3. The DNA of the CDR3 is TGTGCCTGGACTAGCGGGGCGGACAATGAGCAGTTCTTC. Its protein product is CAWTSGADNEQFF.

V and J are TRBV3-1 and TRBJ2-5, with D perhaps matching TRBD2 (5 bases). The germline CDR1 and CDR2 sequences are LGHDT and YNNKEL (reference sequence). This CDR3 has 13 residues. V shed 4 bases and J shed 3 bases, with 9 bases lying between them. The CDR3 here is CASSRGSEETQYF. The CDR3 DNA follows: TGTGCCAGCAGCCGAGGGAGTGAAGAGACCCAGTACTTC.

In this sample, this clonotype turned up a few times. This chain joins TRBV5-1 and TRBJ1-1; tentative D call: TRBD1 (6 bases). The CDR3 covers 14 residues. Germline loops: CDR1 SGHRS, CDR2 YFSETQ. V was pared by 1 base and J by 6 bases, with 13 bases between. In DNA form, the CDR3 reads TGCGCCAGCAGCTTGATAGGGGGTATGGCTGAAGCTTTCTTT. Translating gives CASSLIGGMAEAFF.

This clonotype was counted many times. The V gene is TRBV9, the J gene TRBJ2-7, with D perhaps assigned TRBD1 or TRBD2 (7 bases each). Germline-derived CDR1 and CDR2 are SGDLS and YYNGEE. Trimming cost V 2 bases and J 4 bases, with 13 bases left between them. The CDR3 sequence is 14 residues long. The CDR3 region is CASSVGGTAYEQYF. The CDR3 region has the DNA TGTGCCAGCAGCGTGGGAGGGACAGCTTACGAGCAGTACTTC.